This record covers a single TCR beta chain. Its antigen is unidentified. The sample originates from a study of response to subunit inactivated influenza vaccine. TCRdb fed the RT-PCR reads into MiXCR, producing one record per CDR3 protein. Among about 240,000 distinct CDR3 sequences listed, 12% were seen once. Study conclusions and caveats: Each seasonal influenza vaccination, the authors suggested, recruits few new T cells.

Germline lookup yields CDR1 SNHLY and CDR2 FYNNEI. The CDR3 has 13 residues. Trimming pared 7 bases from V and 7 bases from J, leaving 14 bases between. This chain links TRBV2 with TRBJ1-5, with no clear D. The TCR sequence derives from a man aged 45-65 years who received an inactivated influenza vaccine. Source: non-naive T cells sorted from PBMCs, taken about 14 days before vaccination. The CDR3 reads CASIGNLRQPQHF. The CDR3 bases are TGTGCCAGCATCGGAAACCTCCGGCAGCCCCAGCATTTT.